Listed below are T cell receptor beta chains from one sample, sequenced in a study of T cells in Graves' hyperthyroidism and ophthalmopathy. In TCRdb, the multiplex PCR reads were re-called with MiXCR into one record per CDR3 protein. The sample holds hundreds of thousands of distinct CDR3 sequences; roughly 14% are singletons and the top ten take roughly 4.3%. Input material: blood. The receptors were gathered from a middle-aged woman with Graves' ophthalmopathy. Each CDR3 is given with its conserved first and last residue. Fields, in order: J gene, clone size, V gene, D gene, CDR3 DNA, CDR3 protein. A D gene is named only where the DNA matches it firmly. Not all rows give a size; the values are once, few, many and, for expanded clones, a class.

j_call: TRBJ1-2
clone_size: many
v_call: TRBV28
d_call: NA
cdr3_nt: TGTGCCAGCAGCCAAGCTAACTATGGCTACACCTTC
cdr3_aa: CASSQANYGYTF

j_call: TRBJ2-7
clone_size: NA
v_call: TRBV20-1
d_call: TRBD1
cdr3_nt: TGCAGTGCTCATGATCCGGGACAGGGCTACGAGCAGTACTTC
cdr3_aa: CSAHDPGQGYEQYF

j_call: TRBJ2-7
clone_size: many
v_call: TRBV28
d_call: NA
cdr3_nt: TGTGCCAGCAGTTTCCCCCCACTAGTCTCCGAGCAGTACTTC
cdr3_aa: CASSFPPLVSEQYF

j_call: TRBJ2-7
clone_size: few
v_call: TRBV5-6
d_call: NA
cdr3_nt: TGTGCCAGCAGCTGGGAGGACTGGCCCTACGAGCAGTACTTC
cdr3_aa: CASSWEDWPYEQYF

j_call: TRBJ2-2
clone_size: many
v_call: TRBV24-1
d_call: NA
cdr3_nt: TGTGCCACCAGTGTTGAAGCCGGGGAGCTGTTTTTT
cdr3_aa: CATSVEAGELFF

j_call: TRBJ2-2
clone_size: NA
v_call: TRBV27
d_call: NA
cdr3_nt: TGTGCCAGCAGTACCCAACGACAGGCCGGGGAGCTGTTTTTT
cdr3_aa: CASSTQRQAGELFF

j_call: TRBJ2-7
clone_size: few
v_call: TRBV9
d_call: NA
cdr3_nt: TGTGCCAGCAGCGTAGATCCCGTACCCTCCTACGAGCAGTACTTC
cdr3_aa: CASSVDPVPSYEQYF

j_call: TRBJ1-1
clone_size: NA
v_call: TRBV30
d_call: NA
cdr3_nt: TGTGCCTGGAGTCCCCGGGGGGGCGACCTGAACACTGAAGCTTTCTTT
cdr3_aa: CAWSPRGGDLNTEAFF

j_call: TRBJ2-7
clone_size: few
v_call: TRBV6-1
d_call: TRBD2
cdr3_nt: TGTGCCAGCAGTACGGGACTAGCGGGAGGAAGCGAGCAGTACTTC
cdr3_aa: CASSTGLAGGSEQYF

j_call: TRBJ1-3
clone_size: few
v_call: TRBV9
d_call: NA
cdr3_nt: TGTGCCAGCAGCGTAAGAACGGGCATGGGCTCTGGAAACACCATATATTTT
cdr3_aa: CASSVRTGMGSGNTIYF

j_call: TRBJ1-2
clone_size: few
v_call: TRBV20-1
d_call: NA
cdr3_nt: TGCAGTGCTAGGGTAGGGAACTATGGCTACACCTTC
cdr3_aa: CSARVGNYGYTF

j_call: TRBJ2-5
clone_size: NA
v_call: TRBV10-3
d_call: NA
cdr3_nt: TGTGCCATCAGTGAGGGTGGGGACCAGTACTTC
cdr3_aa: CAISEGGDQYF

j_call: TRBJ1-3
clone_size: many
v_call: TRBV12-3/TRBV12-4
d_call: TRBD1
cdr3_nt: TGTGCCAGCAGTGAAGGACAGGGCAGAAACACCATATATTTT
cdr3_aa: CASSEGQGRNTIYF

j_call: TRBJ1-5
clone_size: many
v_call: TRBV20-1
d_call: NA
cdr3_nt: TGCAGTGCTAGAAAGGCTATTGGTCAGGGAATGGGTCAGCCCCAGCATTTT
cdr3_aa: CSARKAIGQGMGQPQHF

j_call: TRBJ2-3
clone_size: NA
v_call: TRBV2
d_call: NA
cdr3_nt: TGTGCCAGCAGTGCGGAGTGGGGAACAGATACGCAGTATTTT
cdr3_aa: CASSAEWGTDTQYF

j_call: TRBJ2-2
clone_size: many
v_call: TRBV24-1
d_call: TRBD2
cdr3_nt: TGTGCCACCAGTGACCCCTCAGGGGGGACTAGCGGGAGAAAGGGGACCGGGGAGCTGTTTTTT
cdr3_aa: CATSDPSGGTSGRKGTGELFF

j_call: TRBJ2-2
clone_size: many
v_call: TRBV27
d_call: TRBD2
cdr3_nt: TGTGCCAGCAGCCCCACTAGCGGGCTCGGCGGGGAGCTGTTTTTT
cdr3_aa: CASSPTSGLGGELFF

j_call: TRBJ1-1
clone_size: NA
v_call: TRBV6-5
d_call: NA
cdr3_nt: TGTGCCAGCAGTTACGGTCCGGGACACAAGAACACTGAAGCTTTCTTT
cdr3_aa: CASSYGPGHKNTEAFF

j_call: TRBJ2-5
clone_size: many
v_call: TRBV29-1
d_call: TRBD2
cdr3_nt: TGCAGCGTGTCAGCGGGAGCTGGAGAGACCCAGTACTTC
cdr3_aa: CSVSAGAGETQYF

j_call: TRBJ1-1
clone_size: many
v_call: TRBV24-1
d_call: NA
cdr3_nt: TGTGCCACAAGCCGAGGGGTTTCTGAAGCTTTCTTT
cdr3_aa: CATSRGVSEAFF

j_call: TRBJ2-3
clone_size: few
v_call: TRBV5-4
d_call: TRBD2
cdr3_nt: TGTGCCAGCAGCTTGTCTAGCGGGATCACAGATACGCAGTATTTT
cdr3_aa: CASSLSSGITDTQYF

j_call: TRBJ2-2
clone_size: many
v_call: TRBV9
d_call: TRBD1
cdr3_nt: TGTGCCAGCAGCGTACAGGGGGCCGGCGGGGAGCTGTTTTTT
cdr3_aa: CASSVQGAGGELFF

j_call: TRBJ2-7
clone_size: few
v_call: TRBV7-2
d_call: TRBD2
cdr3_nt: TGTGCCAGCAGCTTAGGGCTAGCGGTTACCTACGAGCAGTACTTC
cdr3_aa: CASSLGLAVTYEQYF

j_call: TRBJ1-5
clone_size: many
v_call: TRBV28
d_call: TRBD1
cdr3_nt: TGTGCCAGCAGTCGGCTCCGACAGGGAAATCAGCCCCAGCATTTT
cdr3_aa: CASSRLRQGNQPQHF

j_call: TRBJ1-1
clone_size: NA
v_call: TRBV3-1
d_call: NA
cdr3_nt: TGTGCCAGCAGCTTCAGGGAGGAAACTGAAGCTTTCTTT
cdr3_aa: CASSFREETEAFF

j_call: TRBJ2-1
clone_size: few
v_call: TRBV27
d_call: NA
cdr3_nt: TGTGCCAGCAGTACCCGACTAGGATCCTACAATGAGCAGTTCTTC
cdr3_aa: CASSTRLGSYNEQFF

j_call: TRBJ2-7
clone_size: few
v_call: TRBV6-1
d_call: TRBD2
cdr3_nt: TGTGCCAGCACCGAGCGGCTAGCGGGAGCCTTCTCCTACGAGCAGTACTTC
cdr3_aa: CASTERLAGAFSYEQYF

j_call: TRBJ1-6
clone_size: many
v_call: TRBV20-1
d_call: NA
cdr3_nt: TGCAGTGCTAGAGCCACAGATTCACCCCTCCACTTT
cdr3_aa: CSARATDSPLHF

j_call: TRBJ2-7
clone_size: many
v_call: TRBV28
d_call: NA
cdr3_nt: TGTGCCAGCAGCCGCGCTGCTCCCTACGAGCAGTACTTC
cdr3_aa: CASSRAAPYEQYF

j_call: TRBJ1-3
clone_size: many
v_call: TRBV7-2
d_call: NA
cdr3_nt: TGTGCCAGCAGCTTAGCTCCCCAGGTGGGAAACACCATATATTTT
cdr3_aa: CASSLAPQVGNTIYF

j_call: TRBJ1-1
clone_size: many
v_call: TRBV7-2
d_call: TRBD1
cdr3_nt: TGTGCCAGCAGCGTATCAGGGGGTAGAAGCACTGAAGCTTTCTTT
cdr3_aa: CASSVSGGRSTEAFF

j_call: TRBJ2-3
clone_size: many
v_call: TRBV2
d_call: NA
cdr3_nt: TGTGCCAGCAGGGAAACCGGGGCCGTCACGGCAGATACGCAGTATTTT
cdr3_aa: CASRETGAVTADTQYF

j_call: TRBJ2-7
clone_size: many
v_call: TRBV2
d_call: TRBD2
cdr3_nt: TGTGCCAGCAGTCCTCGGACTAGCGCAGACGAGCAGTACTTC
cdr3_aa: CASSPRTSADEQYF